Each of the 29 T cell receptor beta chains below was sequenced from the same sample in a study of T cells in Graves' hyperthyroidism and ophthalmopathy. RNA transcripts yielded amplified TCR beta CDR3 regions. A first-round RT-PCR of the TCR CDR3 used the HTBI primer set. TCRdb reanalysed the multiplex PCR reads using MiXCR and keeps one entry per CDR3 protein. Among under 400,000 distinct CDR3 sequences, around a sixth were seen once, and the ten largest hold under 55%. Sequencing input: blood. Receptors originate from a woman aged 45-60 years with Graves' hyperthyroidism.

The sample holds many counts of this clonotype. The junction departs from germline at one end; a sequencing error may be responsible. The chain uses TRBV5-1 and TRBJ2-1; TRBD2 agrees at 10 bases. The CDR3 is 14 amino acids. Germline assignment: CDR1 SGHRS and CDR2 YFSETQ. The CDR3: CASSLLAGSNEQFF. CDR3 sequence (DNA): TGTGCCAGCAGCCTACTAGCGGGGAGCAATGAGCAGTTCTTC.

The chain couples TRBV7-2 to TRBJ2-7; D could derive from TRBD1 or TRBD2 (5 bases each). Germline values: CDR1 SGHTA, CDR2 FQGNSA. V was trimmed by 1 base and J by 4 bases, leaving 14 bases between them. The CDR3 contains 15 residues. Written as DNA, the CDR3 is TGTGCCAGCAGCTTAGTGTCCCAGGGAGTGTACGAGCAGTACTTC. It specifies CASSLVSQGVYEQYF.

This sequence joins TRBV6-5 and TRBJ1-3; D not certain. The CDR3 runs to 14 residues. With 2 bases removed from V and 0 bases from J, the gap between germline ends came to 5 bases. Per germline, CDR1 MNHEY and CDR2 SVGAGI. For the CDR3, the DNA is TGTGCCAGCAGTTACGGCGACTCTGGAAACACCATATATTTT. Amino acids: CASSYGDSGNTIYF.

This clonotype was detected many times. DNA for the CDR3: TGTGCCAGCAGTTTAAGCGGCGTGGCCATTTCCTCTGGAAACACCATATATTTT. Its protein is CASSLSGVAISSGNTIYF. The chain combines TRBV12-3 or TRBV12-4 with TRBJ1-3; no definite D call. V shed 2 bases and J shed 0 bases, with 17 bases lying between them. The CDR3 runs to 18 residues.

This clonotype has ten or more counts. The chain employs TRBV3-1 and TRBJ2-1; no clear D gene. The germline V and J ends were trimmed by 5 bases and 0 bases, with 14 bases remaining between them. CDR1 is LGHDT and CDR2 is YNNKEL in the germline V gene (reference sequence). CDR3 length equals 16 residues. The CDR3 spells CASSSPPPASYNEQFF. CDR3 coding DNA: TGTGCCAGCAGCTCCCCCCCGCCGGCCTCCTACAATGAGCAGTTCTTC.

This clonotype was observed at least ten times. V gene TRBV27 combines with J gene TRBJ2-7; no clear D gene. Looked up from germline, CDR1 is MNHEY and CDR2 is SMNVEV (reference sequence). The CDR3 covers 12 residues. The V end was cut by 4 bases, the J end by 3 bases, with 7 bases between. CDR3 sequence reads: CASSSHGYEQYF. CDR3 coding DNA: TGTGCCAGCAGTTCCCACGGCTACGAGCAGTACTTC.

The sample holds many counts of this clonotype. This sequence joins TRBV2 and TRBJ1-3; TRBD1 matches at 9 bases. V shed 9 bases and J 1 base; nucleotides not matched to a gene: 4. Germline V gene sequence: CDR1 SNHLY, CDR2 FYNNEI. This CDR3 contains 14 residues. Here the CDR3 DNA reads TGTGCCAGTAAACAGGGGGCGTCTGGAAACACCATATATTTT. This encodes CASKQGASGNTIYF. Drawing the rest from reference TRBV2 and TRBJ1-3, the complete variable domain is EPEVTQTPSHQVTQMGQEVILRCVPISNHLYFYWYRQILGQKVEFLVSFYNNEISEKSEIFDDQFSVERPDGSNFTLKIRSTKLEDSAMYFCASKQGASGNTIYFGEGSWLTVV.

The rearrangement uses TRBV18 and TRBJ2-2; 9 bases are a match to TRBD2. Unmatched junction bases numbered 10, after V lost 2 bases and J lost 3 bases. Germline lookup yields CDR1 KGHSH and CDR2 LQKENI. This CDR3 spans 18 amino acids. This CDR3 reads CASSPAPHLAGYTGELFF. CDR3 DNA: TGTGCCAGCTCACCAGCCCCCCATCTAGCGGGGTACACCGGGGAGCTGTTTTTT.

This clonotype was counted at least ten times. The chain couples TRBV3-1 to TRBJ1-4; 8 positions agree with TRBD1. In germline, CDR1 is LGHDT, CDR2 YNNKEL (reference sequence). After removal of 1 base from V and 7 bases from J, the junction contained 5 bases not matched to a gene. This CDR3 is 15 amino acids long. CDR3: CASSQGTGYPEKLFF. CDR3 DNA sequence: TGTGCCAGCAGCCAAGGGACAGGGTATCCTGAAAAACTGTTTTTT.

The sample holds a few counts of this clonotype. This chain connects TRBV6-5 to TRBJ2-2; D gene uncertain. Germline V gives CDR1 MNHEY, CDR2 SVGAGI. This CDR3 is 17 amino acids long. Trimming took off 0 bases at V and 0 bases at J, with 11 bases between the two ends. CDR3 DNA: TGTGCCAGCAGTTACTCCTTTGGCAGTTCGAACACCGGGGAGCTGTTTTTT. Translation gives CASSYSFGSSNTGELFF.

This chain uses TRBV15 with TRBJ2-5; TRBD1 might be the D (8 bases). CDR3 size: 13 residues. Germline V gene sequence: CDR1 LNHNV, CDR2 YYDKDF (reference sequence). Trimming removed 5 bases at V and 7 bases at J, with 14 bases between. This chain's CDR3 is CATSEDREGTQYF. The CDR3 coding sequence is TGTGCCACCAGCGAGGACAGGGAGGGGACCCAGTACTTC.

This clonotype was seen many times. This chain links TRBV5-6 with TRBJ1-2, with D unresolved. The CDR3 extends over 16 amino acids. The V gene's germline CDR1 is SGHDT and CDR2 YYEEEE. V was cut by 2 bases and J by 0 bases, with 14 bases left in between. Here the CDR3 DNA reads TGTGCCAGCAGCTTAGTTGGTGGGAGATCTAACTATGGCTACACCTTC. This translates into CASSLVGGRSNYGYTF.

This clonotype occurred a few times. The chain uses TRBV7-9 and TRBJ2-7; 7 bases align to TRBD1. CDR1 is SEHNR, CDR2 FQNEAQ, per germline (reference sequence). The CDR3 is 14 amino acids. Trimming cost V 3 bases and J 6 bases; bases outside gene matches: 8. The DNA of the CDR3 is TGTGCCAGCAGCTTCGGGGACAGCACTATCGAGCAGTACTTC. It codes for CASSFGDSTIEQYF.

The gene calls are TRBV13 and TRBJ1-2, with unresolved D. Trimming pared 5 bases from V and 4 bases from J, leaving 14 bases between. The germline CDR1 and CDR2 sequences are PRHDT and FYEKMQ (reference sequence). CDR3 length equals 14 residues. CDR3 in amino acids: CASSPLPSLYGYTF. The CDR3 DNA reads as TGTGCCAGCAGCCCCCTTCCTTCCCTCTATGGCTACACCTTC.

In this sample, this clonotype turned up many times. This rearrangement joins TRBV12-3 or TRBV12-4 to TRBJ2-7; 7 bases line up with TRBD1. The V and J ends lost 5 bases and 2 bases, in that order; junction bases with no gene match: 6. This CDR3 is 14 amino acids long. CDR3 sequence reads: CASSIDRETYEQYF. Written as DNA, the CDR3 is TGTGCCAGCAGTATTGACAGGGAAACCTACGAGCAGTACTTC.

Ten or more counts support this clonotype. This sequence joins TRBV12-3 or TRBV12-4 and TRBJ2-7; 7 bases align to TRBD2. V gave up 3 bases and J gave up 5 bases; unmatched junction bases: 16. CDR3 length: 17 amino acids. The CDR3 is CASSFFLSGASPHEQYF. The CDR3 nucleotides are TGTGCCAGCAGTTTCTTCCTAAGCGGGGCTAGCCCCCACGAGCAGTACTTC.

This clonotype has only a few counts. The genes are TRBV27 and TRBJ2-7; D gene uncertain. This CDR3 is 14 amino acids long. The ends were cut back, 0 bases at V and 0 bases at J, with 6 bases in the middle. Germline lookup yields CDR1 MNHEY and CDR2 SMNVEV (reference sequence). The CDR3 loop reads CASSLSGGSYEQYV. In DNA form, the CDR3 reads TGTGCCAGCAGTTTATCGGGCGGCTCCTACGAGCAGTACGTC.

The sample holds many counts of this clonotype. Here the CDR3 reads CASSPATSLANYGYTF. The CDR3 DNA follows: TGTGCCAGCTCACCAGCCACTTCCTTAGCTAACTATGGCTACACCTTC. The J gene is TRBJ1-2, the V gene TRBV18; no clear D gene. Germline V lookup: CDR1 KGHSH, CDR2 LQKENI. V lost 2 bases, J lost 0 bases, and 13 bases lay in between. This CDR3 comprises 16 residues.

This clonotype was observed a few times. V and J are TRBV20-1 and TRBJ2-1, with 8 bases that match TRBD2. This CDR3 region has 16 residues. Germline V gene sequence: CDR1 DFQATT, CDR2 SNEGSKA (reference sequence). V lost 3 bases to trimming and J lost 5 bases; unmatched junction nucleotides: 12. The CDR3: CSASATGLAPDNEQFF. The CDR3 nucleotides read TGCAGTGCTAGTGCTACTGGACTAGCTCCCGACAATGAGCAGTTCTTC.

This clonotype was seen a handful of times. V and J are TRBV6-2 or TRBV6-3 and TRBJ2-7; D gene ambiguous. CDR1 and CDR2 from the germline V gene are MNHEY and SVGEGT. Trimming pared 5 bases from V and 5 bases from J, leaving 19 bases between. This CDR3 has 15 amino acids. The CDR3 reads CASSRMALESHEQYV. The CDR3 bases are TGTGCCAGCAGTCGCATGGCGCTAGAAAGCCACGAGCAGTACGTC.

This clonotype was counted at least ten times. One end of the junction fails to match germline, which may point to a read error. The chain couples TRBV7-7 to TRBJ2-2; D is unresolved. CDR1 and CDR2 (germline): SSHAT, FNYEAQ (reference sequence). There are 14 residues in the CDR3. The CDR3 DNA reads TGTGCTAGCAGCTTACGGTTAAACACCGGGGAGCTGTTTTTT. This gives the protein CASSLRLNTGELFF.

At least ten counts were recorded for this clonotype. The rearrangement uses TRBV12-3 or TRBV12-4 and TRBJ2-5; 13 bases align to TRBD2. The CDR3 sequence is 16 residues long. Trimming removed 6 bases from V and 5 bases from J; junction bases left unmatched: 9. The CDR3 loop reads CASRKLAGGRVETQYF. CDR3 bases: TGTGCCAGCAGAAAACTAGCGGGGGGGCGTGTGGAGACCCAGTACTTC.

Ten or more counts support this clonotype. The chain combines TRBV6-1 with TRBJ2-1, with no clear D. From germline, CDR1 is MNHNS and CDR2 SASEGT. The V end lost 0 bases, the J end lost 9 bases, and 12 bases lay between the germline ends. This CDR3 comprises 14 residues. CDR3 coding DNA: TGTGCCAGCAGTGAAGCCCAGGTGTTGGGTGAGCAGTTCTTC. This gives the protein CASSEAQVLGEQFF.

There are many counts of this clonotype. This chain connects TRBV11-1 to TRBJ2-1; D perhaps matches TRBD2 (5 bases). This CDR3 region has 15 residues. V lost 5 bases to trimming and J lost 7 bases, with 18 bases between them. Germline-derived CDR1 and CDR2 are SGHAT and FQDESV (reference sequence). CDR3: CASSQERTGGNEQFF. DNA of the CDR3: TGTGCCAGCAGCCAAGAGCGGACTGGTGGGAATGAGCAGTTCTTC.

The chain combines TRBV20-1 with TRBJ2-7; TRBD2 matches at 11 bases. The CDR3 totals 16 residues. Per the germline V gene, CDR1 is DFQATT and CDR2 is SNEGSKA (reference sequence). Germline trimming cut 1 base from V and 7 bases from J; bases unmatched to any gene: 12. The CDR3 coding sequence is TGCAGTGCTAGAGCGACTAGCGGGGATCCCTACGTGGAGCAGTACTTC. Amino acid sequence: CSARATSGDPYVEQYF.

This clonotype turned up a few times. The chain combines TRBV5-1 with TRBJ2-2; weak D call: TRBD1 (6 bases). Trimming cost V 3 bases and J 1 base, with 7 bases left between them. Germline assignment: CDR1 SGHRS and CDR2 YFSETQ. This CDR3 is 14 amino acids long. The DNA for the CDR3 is TGCGCCAGCAGCTCGGACAGGAACACCGGGGAGCTGTTTTTT. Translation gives CASSSDRNTGELFF.

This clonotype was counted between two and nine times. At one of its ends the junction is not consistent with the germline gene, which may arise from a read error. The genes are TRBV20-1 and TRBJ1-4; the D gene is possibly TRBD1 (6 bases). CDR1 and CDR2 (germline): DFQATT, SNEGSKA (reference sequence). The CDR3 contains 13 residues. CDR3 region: CSASPLGGEKLIF. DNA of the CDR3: TGCAGTGCTAGCCCCCTAGGGGGGGAAAAACTGATTTTT.

The CDR3: CASSLPGANEQYF. The DNA for the CDR3 is TGTGCCAGCAGTTTACCTGGAGCGAACGAGCAGTACTTC. The V and J genes are TRBV28 and TRBJ2-7; D is ambiguous. Germline V lookup: CDR1 MDHEN, CDR2 SYDVKM. The CDR3 length is 13 residues. V was trimmed by 2 bases and J by 5 bases, leaving 10 bases between them.

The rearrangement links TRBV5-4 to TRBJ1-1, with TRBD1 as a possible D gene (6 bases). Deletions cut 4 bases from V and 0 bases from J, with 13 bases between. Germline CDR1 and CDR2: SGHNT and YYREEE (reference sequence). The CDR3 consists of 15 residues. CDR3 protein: CASSRHTGLNTEAFF. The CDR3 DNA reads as TGTGCCAGCAGCCGACACACAGGGTTGAACACTGAAGCTTTCTTT.